The clone carrying this T cell receptor (beta chain) was counted between two and nine times. An end of the junction differs from the germline gene, which may be a read error. Extracted from the samples, RNA was reverse transcribed into cDNA to serve as the sequencing template. Some clones are missing from TCRdb's copy, which holds only in-frame ones; the method was immunoSEQ multiplex PCR. The data hold about 180,000 clones, with around 50% observed a single time. This specimen comes from a study of CD8+ T cells in alopecia areata. This sequence originates from a human donor with alopecia areata. The sample here was CD4+ T cells sorted from blood, taken at week 0.

CDR3 protein: CASSSYREETQYF. CDR3 coding DNA: TGTGCTAGCAGCTCGTACAGGGAAGAGACCCAGTACTTC. The chain couples TRBV7-7 to TRBJ2-5, with a possible D match to TRBD1 (6 bases). CDR1 SSHAT and CDR2 FNYEAQ come from the germline V gene (reference sequence). This CDR3 has 13 amino acids.